The source of this T cell receptor (beta chain) is a study of cytotoxic CD8 clonotypes in ibrutinib-treated CLL. At the level of the study: The cohort had ten to eleven relapsed/refractory and over 14 treatment-naive patients, about 18 IGHV unmutated. Patients attained approximately 24 partial and 2 complete responses; at median 68 months, roughly 15 remained remitted while around twelve progressed.

Turning to this clone: Antigen: not known.

The repertoire was sequenced with immunoSEQ multiplex PCR; TCRdb's copy has only in-frame clones and lacks some. The sample holds some 310,000 clones, roughly 80% seen once. Germline V gene lookup returns CDR1 MNHEY and CDR2 SVGAGI. There are 12 residues in the CDR3. The J segment lost 0 bases and the V segment lost 8 bases, leaving 0 bases of the junction unmatched. Whole-study results and caveats: Clonality measured at baseline exceeded age-matched healthy donors, tracking circulating CD8+ T-cell counts. Public clonotypes were uncommon and contracted or stayed stable on treatment.

The sample was PBMCs, taken before ibrutinib treatment. The chain combines TRBV6-5 with TRBJ2-7, with 8 nucleotides matching TRBD1. This sequence originates from a human donor with chronic lymphocytic leukemia. CDR3 DNA sequence: TGTGCCAGCGGGACAGGCTCCTACGAGCAGTACTTC. Its translation is CASGTGSYEQYF.